This entry lists 3 T cell receptor beta chains sequenced from one sample in a study of CD8 T cells in Susac syndrome. RNA was extracted with the RNeasy kit, and a quantity of 0.5 to 1 ug was reverse transcribed using random hexamers. One entry per CDR3 protein, called by TCRdb with MiXCR from the immunoSEQ multiplex PCR reads. Found here are 110,000 or so distinct CDR3 sequences, less than 95% of them singletons; the top ten hold around 0.12%. Source material: CD8+ T cells from PBMCs. The receptors here all came from a human donor in good health.

The rearrangement uses TRBV3-1 and TRBJ2-7; D is perhaps TRBD1 (5 bases). V gave up 2 bases and J gave up 2 bases, with 10 bases separating them. CDR1 is LGHDT, CDR2 YNNKEL, per germline (reference sequence). The CDR3 contains 14 residues. CDR3 sequence (DNA): TGTGCCAGCAGCCAAATAGCAGGGACCTACGAGCAGTACTTC. Its translation: CASSQIAGTYEQYF.

CDR3 nucleotides: TGTGCCAGCAGCTGGCGGACTAGCGGGAACACCGGGGAGCTGTTTTTT. The encoded protein is CASSWRTSGNTGELFF. The V gene is TRBV3-1, the J gene TRBJ2-2, with 10 bases that match TRBD2. There are 16 residues in the CDR3. V dropped 5 bases and J dropped 1; count of bases not matched to a gene: 4. From germline, CDR1 is LGHDT and CDR2 YNNKEL (reference sequence).

The rearrangement uses TRBV20-1 and TRBJ2-3; TRBD2 matches 11 bases. V shed 1 base, J shed 0 bases, and the junction held 12 bases outside the gene matches. The CDR3 runs to 19 residues. In germline, CDR1 is DFQATT, CDR2 SNEGSKA (reference sequence). DNA of the CDR3: TGCAGTGCTAGAGTCCCCCAACTAGCGGGAGTCAGGAGCACAGATACGCAGTATTTT. Its translation is CSARVPQLAGVRSTDTQYF.